This T cell receptor (beta chain) was documented in a study of cytomegalovirus exposure and HLA in healthy donors. Study-level results: A later analysis reportedly found fewer N-insertions in an Asian-associated ancestry cluster than the approximately 730-donor mean. In a later analysis, the majority of CMV-associated beta chains seemingly showed HLA restriction.

PCR involved 60 Vbeta and 13 Jbeta primers. Generated by immunoSEQ multiplex PCR, the TCRdb table keeps only in-frame clones and is missing some. The repertoire holds roughly 160,000 clones, with approximately 84% as singletons. A note on this clone: The antigen is unknown.

This CDR3 comprises 17 residues. Per germline, CDR1 KGHSH and CDR2 LQKENI. With 4 bases removed from V and 2 bases from J, the gap between germline ends came to 18 bases. Sequenced sample: PBMCs. The chain has TRBV18 and TRBJ2-4; tentative D call: TRBD1 (6 bases). This TCR derives from a boy younger than 10 in good health and CMV-seronegative. CDR3 nucleotides: TGTGCCAGCTCACGTTTACAGGGCGGCGGACCCAAAAACATTCAGTACTTC. This sequence encodes CASSRLQGGGPKNIQYF.